What follows are 2 T cell receptor beta chains derived from one specimen sequenced in a study of blood T cell repertoires in COVID-19. The protocol was immunoSEQ multiplex PCR, while the TCRdb copy is restricted to in-frame clones and leaves out a portion. The sample has under 140,000 clones; approximately 80% are singletons. Sequenced: peripheral blood. The receptor source for this set is a woman aged 60-75 years with acute or convalescent COVID-19.

In DNA, the CDR3 is TGTGCCAGCAGTGAATACTGGCAGGGGGTCTCCTATAATTCACCCCTCCACTTT. The encoded protein is CASSEYWQGVSYNSPLHF. The chain recombines TRBV25-1 with TRBJ1-6; 7 bases line up with TRBD1. The CDR3 runs 18 residues. Germline values: CDR1 MGHDK, CDR2 SYGVNS. V lost 0 bases and J lost 0; bases outside the gene matches: 5.

The V and J genes are TRBV4-3 and TRBJ2-2; 12 bases line up with TRBD2. Germline CDR1 and CDR2: LGHNA and YSLEER. The CDR3 is 20 residues long. V gave up 0 bases and J gave up 5 bases; unmatched junction bases: 13. CDR3 in DNA: TGCGCCAGCAGCCAAGATCGGGCCGCTAGCGGGGGGGTCGCAACCGGGGAGCTGTTTTTT. Protein sequence: CASSQDRAASGGVATGELFF.